This TCR beta chain was captured by sequencing in a study of blood T cell repertoires in COVID-19. The assay was immunoSEQ multiplex PCR, and TCRdb's table has in-frame clones only and misses some. Among some 30,000 clones listed, around 88% were seen once. The TCR was taken from a woman aged 70 to 79 with active COVID-19. The sample comprised peripheral blood.

For the CDR3, the DNA is TGTGCCAGCAGCGTAGCAGCGGGGGCCCAAGAGACCCAGTACTTC. The encoded protein is CASSVAAGAQETQYF. The V and J genes are TRBV9 and TRBJ2-5; 8 bases are shared with TRBD2. Germline CDR1 and CDR2: SGDLS and YYNGEE. V was pared by 0 bases and J by 1 base, with 2 bases of the junction left unmatched. The CDR3 consists of 15 residues. The full variable domain, completed using reference TRBV9 and TRBJ2-5, is DSGVTQTPKHLITATGQRVTLRCSPRSGDLSVYWYQQSLDQGLQFLIQYYNGEERAKGNILERFSAQQFPDLHSELNLSSLELGDSALYFCASSVAAGAQETQYFGPGTRLLVL.